Listed below are T cell receptor beta chains from one sample, sequenced in a study of CD8+CD57+ T cells in acquired aplastic anemia. One entry per CDR3 protein results from TCRdb running MiXCR on the reads. This sample yields about 200,000 distinct CDR3 sequences, of which roughly two thirds are seen a single time; roughly 50% belongs to the top ten. Sequencing was carried out using sorted CD4+, CD8+, or CD8+CD57+ T cells (not recorded which) from PBMCs. The receptors originated from a human donor with aplastic anemia. CDR3s include the opening cysteine and the closing phenylalanine or tryptophan. The D gene is left open where the match is weak. Only part of the rows carry a size: once, few, many, or a class if the clone is expanded.

v_call	d_call	clone_size	j_call	cdr3_aa	cdr3_nt
TRBV9	TRBD1	.	TRBJ2-7	CASTRTAGGNEQYF	TGTGCCAGCACCCGAACGGCAGGGGGCAACGAGCAGTACTTC
TRBV2	.	few	TRBJ2-3	CASSDDSATDTQYF	TGTGCCAGCAGTGATGATAGCGCCACAGATACGCAGTATTTT
TRBV5-1	TRBD1	.	TRBJ2-7	CASSATGTGAEQYF	TGCGCCAGCAGCGCCACCGGGACAGGGGCCGAGCAGTACTTC
TRBV2	TRBD1	few	TRBJ2-3	CASRTGGIDTQYF	TGTGCCAGCAGGACAGGGGGTATAGATACGCAGTATTTT
TRBV20-1	.	few	TRBJ1-2	CSARDLGYYTF	TGCAGTGCTAGAGATCTTGGGTACTACACCTTC
TRBV7-2	.	.	TRBJ1-2	CASTTAEGAGGYTF	TGTGCCAGCACCACCGCGGAGGGCGCCGGGGGCTACACCTTC
TRBV14	.	many	TRBJ1-2	CASSQGLGYGYTF	TGTGCCAGCAGCCAGGGACTGGGCTATGGCTACACCTTC
TRBV7-8	TRBD2	many	TRBJ2-3	CASSLAIAGEGDTQYF	TGTGCCAGCAGCTTAGCGATCGCGGGGGAAGGAGATACGCAGTATTTT
TRBV15	.	few	TRBJ2-7	CATSRDRIYEQYF	TGTGCCACCAGCAGAGACAGGATTTACGAGCAGTACTTC
TRBV2	TRBD1	.	TRBJ1-2	CASSAGTARGFYGYTF	TGTGCCAGCAGCGCTGGGACAGCAAGGGGTTTTTATGGCTACACCTTC
TRBV19	.	many	TRBJ2-3	CASQSTLATDTQYF	TGTGCCAGTCAGAGCACGCTAGCCACCGATACGCAGTATTTT
TRBV20-1	.	few	TRBJ2-1	CSARAQGVEQFF	TGCAGTGCTAGAGCTCAGGGTGTTGAGCAGTTCTTC
TRBV2	TRBD1	.	TRBJ1-2	CASHGDRGYYGYTF	TGTGCCAGCCATGGGGACAGGGGCTACTATGGCTACACCTTC
TRBV29-1	TRBD1	.	TRBJ2-7	CSGRQGGEQYF	TGCAGCGGACGACAGGGTGGGGAGCAGTACTTC
TRBV20-1	.	.	TRBJ2-6	CSASEGSSGANVLTF	TGCAGTGCTAGCGAGGGGAGCTCTGGGGCCAACGTCCTGACTTTC
TRBV25-1	TRBD2	.	TRBJ2-7	CATSSLGLAGVSYEQYF	TGTGCCACCAGCAGCTTAGGCCTAGCGGGGGTCTCCTACGAGCAGTACTTC
TRBV7-3	.	.	TRBJ1-2	CASTEGNGYTF	TGTGCCAGCACCGAGGGAAATGGCTACACCTTC
TRBV2	.	.	TRBJ2-3	CASREQGGTDTQYF	TGTGCCAGCAGAGAACAGGGAGGGACAGATACGCAGTATTTT
TRBV2	TRBD2	.	TRBJ2-1	CASSELGLAANEQFF	TGTGCCAGCAGTGAACTGGGACTAGCGGCCAATGAGCAGTTCTTC
TRBV2	.	.	TRBJ1-5	CASSSSGTNQPQHF	TGTGCCAGCAGCTCGTCGGGGACCAATCAGCCCCAGCATTTT
TRBV9	.	.	TRBJ1-5	CASSFSGTHNQPQHF	TGTGCCAGCAGTTTTTCCGGGACACATAATCAGCCCCAGCATTTT
TRBV7-9	.	.	TRBJ2-7	CASRELRHEQYF	TGTGCCAGCCGGGAATTACGCCACGAGCAGTACTTC
TRBV10-2	.	.	TRBJ1-2	CASSELRGTGSYGYTF	TGTGCCAGCAGTGAACTTCGGGGCACGGGGTCTTATGGCTACACCTTC
TRBV2	.	.	TRBJ2-1	CASSDFTNLLSYNEQFF	TGTGCCAGCAGTGATTTCACTAACTTACTCTCCTACAATGAGCAGTTCTTC
TRBV7-9	.	many	TRBJ2-7	CASSLFNREQYF	TGTGCCAGCAGCTTGTTTAATCGCGAGCAGTACTTC
TRBV28	.	.	TRBJ2-7	CAILPYTYEQYF	TGTGCCATCCTTCCCTATACCTACGAGCAGTACTTC
TRBV12-3/TRBV12-4	.	once	TRBJ1-1	CASSFTGDKAFF	TGTGCCAGCAGTTTTACCGGGGATAAAGCTTTCTTT
TRBV15	TRBD2	.	TRBJ2-2	CATSRGGSGGAQGGELFF	TGTGCCACCAGCAGAGGGGGTAGCGGGGGGGCCCAAGGCGGGGAGCTGTTTTTT
TRBV2	.	.	TRBJ2-2	CASSELGRTGELFF	TGTGCCAGCAGTGAACTGGGGCGGACCGGGGAGCTGTTTTTT
TRBV19	TRBD1	.	TRBJ2-1	CASSMGTGGGNEQFF	TGTGCCAGTAGTATGGGGACAGGGGGAGGCAATGAGCAGTTCTTC
TRBV5-1	.	.	TRBJ2-5	CASSLVQGGETQYF	TGCGCCAGCAGCTTGGTACAGGGGGGGGAGACCCAGTACTTC
TRBV30	.	.	TRBJ1-2	CACRDQNYGYTF	TGTGCCTGTAGAGATCAGAACTATGGCTACACCTTC
TRBV15	.	.	TRBJ1-5	CATSWGGGGGQPQHF	TGTGCCACCAGCTGGGGGGGTGGGGGTGGTCAGCCCCAGCATTTT
TRBV19	.	.	TRBJ1-1	CASNTGTLEAFF	TGTGCCAGTAACACAGGGACTCTGGAAGCTTTCTTT
TRBV7-3	.	many	TRBJ2-1	CASSPLWGITRYEQFF	TGTGCCAGCTCCCCATTATGGGGAATCACGAGGTATGAGCAGTTCTTC
TRBV6-5	.	.	TRBJ2-7	CASSSRDEQYF	TGTGCCAGCAGTTCTAGGGACGAGCAGTACTTC
TRBV19	.	.	TRBJ1-5	CASRVGVGNQPQHF	TGTGCCAGCAGAGTGGGTGTTGGCAATCAGCCCCAGCATTTT
TRBV9	TRBD2	.	TRBJ2-7	CASSVASSGLYEQYF	TGTGCCAGCAGCGTCGCGTCTAGCGGACTCTACGAGCAGTACTTC
TRBV5-1	.	.	TRBJ2-3	CASSLEGYRTDTQYF	TGCGCCAGCAGCTTGGAAGGGTATCGCACAGATACGCAGTATTTT
TRBV7-8	.	.	TRBJ2-7	CASFRTEFKWVLYEQYF	TGTGCCAGCTTTAGGACGGAGTTCAAGTGGGTCCTCTACGAGCAGTACTTC
TRBV20-1	.	.	TRBJ1-1	CSARDRRGVSTEAFF	TGCAGTGCTAGAGATAGACGGGGCGTTAGCACTGAAGCTTTCTTT